This TCR beta chain was identified during a study of blood T cell repertoires in COVID-19. Study overall: Whether acute or convalescent, the COVID-19 samples came from the United States, Italy and Spain. Sources were T cells, B-cell-depleted T cells, or PBMCs; the material itself was cDNA or gDNA.

The assay was immunoSEQ multiplex PCR, and TCRdb's table has in-frame clones only and misses some. This table holds roughly 140,000 clones, roughly 80% found once. CDR1 and CDR2 (germline): SEHNR, FQNEAQ (reference sequence). This CDR3 comprises 14 residues. V lost 6 bases to trimming and J lost 4 bases, with 15 bases between them. Sequencing was carried out using peripheral blood. The chain employs TRBV7-9 and TRBJ1-2; no definite D call. The TCR sequence derives from a man in his 70s who had recovered from COVID-19. The CDR3 DNA reads as TGTGCCAGCAGTTTATTCGATCGGTCCTATGGCTACACCTTC. This encodes CASSLFDRSYGYTF.